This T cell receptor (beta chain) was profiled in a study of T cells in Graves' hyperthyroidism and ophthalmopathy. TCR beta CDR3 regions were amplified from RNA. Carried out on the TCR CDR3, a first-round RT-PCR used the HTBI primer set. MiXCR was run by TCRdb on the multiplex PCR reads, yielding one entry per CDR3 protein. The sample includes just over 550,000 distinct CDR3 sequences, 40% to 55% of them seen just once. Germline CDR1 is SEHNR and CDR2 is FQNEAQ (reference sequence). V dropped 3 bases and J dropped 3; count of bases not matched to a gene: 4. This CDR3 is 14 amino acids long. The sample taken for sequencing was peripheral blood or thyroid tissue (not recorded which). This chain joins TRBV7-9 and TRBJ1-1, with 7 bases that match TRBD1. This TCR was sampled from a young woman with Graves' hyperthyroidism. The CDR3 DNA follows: TGTGCCAGCAGCTTTGACAGGGTCTACACTGAAGCTTTCTTT. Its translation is CASSFDRVYTEAFF.